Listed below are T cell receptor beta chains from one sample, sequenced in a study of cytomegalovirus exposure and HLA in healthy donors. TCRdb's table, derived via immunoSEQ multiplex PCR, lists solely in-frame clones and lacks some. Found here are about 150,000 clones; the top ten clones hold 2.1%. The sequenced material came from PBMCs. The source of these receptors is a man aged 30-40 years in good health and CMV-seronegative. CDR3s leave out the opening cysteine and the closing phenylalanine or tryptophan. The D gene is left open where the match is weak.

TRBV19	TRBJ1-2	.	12	ASSSWTANYGYT
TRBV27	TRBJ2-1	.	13	ASSLRLFSYNEQF
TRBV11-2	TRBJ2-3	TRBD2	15	ASSLGLAGLSTDTQY
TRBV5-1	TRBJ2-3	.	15	ASPLADRPSTTDTQY
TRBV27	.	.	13	ASRTFGTRTYEQY
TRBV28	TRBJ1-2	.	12	ASSRQDSNYGYT
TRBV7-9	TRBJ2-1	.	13	ASSPTGRSYNEQF
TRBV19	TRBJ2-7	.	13	ASRNPGESSYEQY
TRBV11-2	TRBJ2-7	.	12	ASRAMDYTYEQY
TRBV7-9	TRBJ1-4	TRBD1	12	ASSLRQGGEKLF
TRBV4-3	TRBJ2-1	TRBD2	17	ASSQTPGLAGGAYNEQF
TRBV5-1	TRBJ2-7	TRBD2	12	ASSFGLAGYEQY
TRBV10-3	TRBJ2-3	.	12	AISSRSSTDTQY
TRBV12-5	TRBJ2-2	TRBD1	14	ASGPETGGYTGELF
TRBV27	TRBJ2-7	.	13	ATPYSIDRAGEQY
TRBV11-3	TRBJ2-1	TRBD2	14	ASSSSGRRSYNEQF
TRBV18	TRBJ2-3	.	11	ASSPGDTNTQY
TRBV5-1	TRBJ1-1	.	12	ASQGPTPNTEAF
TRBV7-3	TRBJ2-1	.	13	ASSSAPVGGNEQF
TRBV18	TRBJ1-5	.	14	ASSPSGRQGNQPQH
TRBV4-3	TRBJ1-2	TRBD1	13	ASSQDPQGEDAYT
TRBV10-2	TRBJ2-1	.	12	ASPLAFSYNEQF
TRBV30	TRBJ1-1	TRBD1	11	AWSRTGVTEAF
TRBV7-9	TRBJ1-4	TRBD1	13	ASSQGQGADEKLF
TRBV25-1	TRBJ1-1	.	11	ASSEWLGTEAF
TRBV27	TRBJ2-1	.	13	ASSLEGERYNEQF
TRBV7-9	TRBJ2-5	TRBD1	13	ASSPGTGDQETQY
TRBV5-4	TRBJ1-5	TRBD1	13	ASSLAGTGNQPQH